The rows below give T cell receptor beta chains drawn from one sample of a study of cytomegalovirus exposure and HLA in healthy donors. Produced via immunoSEQ multiplex PCR; TCRdb's table is partial and in-frame only. The table lists some 110,000 clones, roughly four fifths of them singletons, with roughly 2.9% in the top ten. The sequenced sample was PBMCs. These receptors originate from a male donor in good health and CMV-seropositive. The CDR3 runs from the conserved cysteine through the conserved F or W. The D gene is left open where the match is weak. Not all rows give a size; the values are once, few, many and, for expanded clones, a class.

size	V	J	D	CDR3	DNA
few	TRBV4-1	TRBJ1-2	NA	CASSQVVNSPNYGYTF	TGCGCCAGCAGCCAAGTAGTCAACAGCCCAAACTATGGCTACACCTTC
NA	TRBV5-1	TRBJ2-1	TRBD2	CASSLELAGVNEQFF	TGCGCCAGCAGCTTGGAACTAGCGGGAGTCAATGAGCAGTTCTTC
NA	TRBV11-2	TRBJ2-7	NA	CASSFRQGSYEQYF	TGTGCCAGCAGCTTCCGGCAGGGGTCCTACGAGCAGTACTTC
NA	TRBV19	TRBJ2-1	NA	CASSMGRGAGYNEQFF	TGTGCCAGTAGTATGGGGAGGGGGGCAGGGTACAATGAGCAGTTCTTC
NA	TRBV5-4	TRBJ1-2	TRBD1	CASSGGFSRTGYGYTF	TGTGCCAGCAGCGGCGGGTTCTCTAGGACAGGGTATGGCTACACCTTC
once	TRBV6-1	TRBJ2-1	TRBD1	CASRIDRGGYNEQFF	TGTGCCAGCAGGATAGACAGGGGGGGGTACAATGAGCAGTTCTTC
NA	TRBV5-4	TRBJ1-1	NA	CASSLQENTEAFF	TGTGCCAGCAGCTTGCAGGAGAACACTGAAGCTTTCTTT
NA	TRBV4-1	TRBJ2-3	TRBD1	CASSQDSGTGVSDTQYF	TGCGCCAGCAGCCAAGATAGCGGGACAGGGGTTTCAGATACGCAGTATTTT
once	TRBV29-1	TRBJ1-2	NA	CSVVDTQNYGYTF	TGCAGCGTTGTGGACACCCAAAACTATGGCTACACCTTC
NA	TRBV4-2	TRBJ2-7	NA	CASSPGGLAENSYEQYF	TGTGCCAGCAGCCCCGGCGGGTTAGCGGAAAACTCCTACGAGCAGTACTTC
NA	TRBV4-3	TRBJ2-5	NA	CASSPSVGYSQETQYF	TGCGCCAGCAGCCCCTCGGTGGGCTATAGCCAAGAGACCCAGTACTTC
NA	TRBV29-1	TRBJ2-5	TRBD2	CSVEDPERGGRETQYF	TGCAGCGTTGAAGATCCCGAGCGGGGGGGCCGGGAGACCCAGTACTTC
NA	TRBV27	TRBJ2-3	TRBD2	CASSLSRRGTQLDTQYF	TGTGCCAGCAGTTTAAGTCGGCGGGGGACTCAATTAGATACGCAGTATTTT
NA	TRBV2	TRBJ1-5	TRBD1	CASSGDRGRLLGKSNQPQHF	TGTGCCAGCAGTGGGGACAGGGGGCGCCTACTTGGAAAGAGCAATCAGCCCCAGCATTTT
few	TRBV28	TRBJ1-3	TRBD1	CASSRTGAENTIYF	TGTGCCAGCAGCCGGACAGGGGCAGAGAACACCATATATTTT